Listed here are 4 T cell receptor beta chains from one sample, sequenced in a study of T cell clones after liver transplantation. The assay was immunoSEQ multiplex PCR, and TCRdb's table has in-frame clones only and misses some. The sample comprises over 50,000 clones, less than 85% of which are singletons, and roughly 8.1% rests with the top ten. This specimen was CD4+ T cells from blood, taken before liver transplant. The source of these receptors is a human donor who received a liver transplant.

This clone was picked up many times. V and J are TRBV5-1 and TRBJ2-7; the match to TRBD1 covers 8 bases. The germline V gene has CDR1 SGHRS and CDR2 YFSETQ. The CDR3 contains 15 residues. J lost 5 bases, V lost 0 bases, and 7 bases had no gene match. The CDR3 region has the DNA TGCGCCAGCAGCTTGGACAGGGGGACTGTCAACGAGCAGTACTTC. The encoded protein is CASSLDRGTVNEQYF.

This clone was seen a handful of times. The CDR3 bases are TGTGCCAGTCAGGTCAGGGGCGATCAGCCCCAGCATTTT. Its protein is CASQVRGDQPQHF. This chain uses TRBV6-6 with TRBJ1-5; D perhaps matches TRBD1 (6 bases). CDR1 and CDR2 (germline): MNHNY, SVGAGI (reference sequence). Deletions cut 9 bases from V and 5 bases from J, with 14 bases between. The CDR3 is 13 residues long.

The gene calls are TRBV2 and TRBJ2-2, with 9 bases aligning to TRBD1. Germline assignment: CDR1 SNHLY and CDR2 FYNNEI. The CDR3 length is 16 residues. V lost 6 bases to trimming and J lost 1 base; unmatched junction nucleotides: 6. CDR3 protein: CASSEQGAMNTGELFF. For the CDR3, the DNA is TGTGCCAGCAGCGAACAGGGGGCTATGAACACCGGGGAGCTGTTTTTT.

J is TRBJ2-7 and V is TRBV28; a possible D gene is TRBD1 (5 bases). Between the trimmed V and J ends, which lost 7 bases and 3 bases, there was a span of 16 bases. The germline gives CDR1 MDHEN, CDR2 SYDVKM. The CDR3 sequence is 14 residues long. The CDR3 region is CASKNLGQGYEQYF. Here the CDR3 DNA reads TGTGCCAGCAAGAACCTCGGACAAGGCTACGAGCAGTACTTC. Using reference TRBV28 and TRBJ2-7 for the parts outside the CDR3, the full variable domain is DVKVTQSSRYLVKRTGEKVFLECVQDMDHENMFWYRQDPGLGLRLIYFSYDVKMKEKGDIPEGYSVSREKKERFSLILESASTNQTSMYLCASKNLGQGYEQYFGPGTRLTVT.